This TCR beta chain was retrieved from a study of cytomegalovirus exposure and HLA in healthy donors. V lost 2 bases and J lost 5, with 10 bases in between. CDR1 and CDR2 (germline): SGHNT, YYREEE (reference sequence). This CDR3 is 13 amino acids long. As regards this clone: The antigen is unknown.

Regarding the study as a whole: Researchers catalogued 150 or so TCR beta chains as cytomegalovirus-associated. Serostatus for CMV was the only available immune exposure information. Clonal expansion, a later analysis showed, was greater in HLA-associated TCR beta chains than in equally common others.

13 Jbeta primers and 60 Vbeta primers were used for the PCR. Only in-frame clones appear in the TCRdb table, and some are missing; sequencing was by immunoSEQ multiplex PCR. Found here are 40,000 to 45,000 clones, around 60% of them singletons; the top ten hold approximately 8.4%. Specimen: PBMCs. The receptor's source is a human donor in good health. V usage is TRBV5-4 and J usage is TRBJ2-5; D might be TRBD1 (5 bases). CDR3 sequence reads: CASSLKGPETQYF. The CDR3 region has the DNA TGTGCCAGCAGCTTAAAGGGGCCGGAGACCCAGTACTTC.